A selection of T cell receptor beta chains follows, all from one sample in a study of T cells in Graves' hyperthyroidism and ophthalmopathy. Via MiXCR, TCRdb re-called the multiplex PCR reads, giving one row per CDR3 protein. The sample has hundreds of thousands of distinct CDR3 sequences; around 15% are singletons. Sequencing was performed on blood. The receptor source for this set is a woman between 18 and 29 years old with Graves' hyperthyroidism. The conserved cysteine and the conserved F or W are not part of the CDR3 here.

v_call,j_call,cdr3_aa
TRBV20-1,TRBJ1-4,SARDLGASEKLF
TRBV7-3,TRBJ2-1,ASSRDRGWNNEQF
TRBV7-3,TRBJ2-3,ASSPEVTDTQY
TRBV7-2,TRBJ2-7,ASSPRWASGRAEQY
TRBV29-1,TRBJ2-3,SVEDDYTDTQY
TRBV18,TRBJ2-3,ASYRTGVGVHTQY
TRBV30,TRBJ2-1,ARNGGNGDEQF
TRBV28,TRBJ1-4,ASSAPEATNEKLF
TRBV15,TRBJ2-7,ATSRGELRDRGYEQY
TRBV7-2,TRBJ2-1,ASSLEVSEYNEQF
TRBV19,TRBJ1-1,ASSIDRRRAKNTEAF
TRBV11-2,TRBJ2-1,ASSSIGGSSYNEQF
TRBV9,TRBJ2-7,ASSVTSGRLFYEQY
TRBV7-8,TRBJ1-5,ASSPGTLRSDQPQH
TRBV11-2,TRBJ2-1,ASSLDQGLRSYNEQF
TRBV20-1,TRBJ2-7,SAREHLYEQY
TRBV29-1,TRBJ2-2,SVDVGRGVGTGELF
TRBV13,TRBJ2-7,ASSLTSGRGGDYEQY
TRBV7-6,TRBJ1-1,ASSSSGPYTEAF
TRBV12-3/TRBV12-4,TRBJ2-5,ASSPRGMIQGQETQY
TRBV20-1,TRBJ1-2,SAVNHPGTYGYT
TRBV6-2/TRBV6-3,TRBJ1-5,ASSYLGQGENQPQH
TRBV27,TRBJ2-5,ASSLFPVGGPETQY
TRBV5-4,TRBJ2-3,ASRPDLSTDTQY
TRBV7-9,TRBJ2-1,ASSLENAYNEQF
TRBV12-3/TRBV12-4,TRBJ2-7,ASSSRDRVLAGATYEQY
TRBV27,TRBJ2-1,ASSLAQGDPRAEQF
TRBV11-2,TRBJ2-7,ASSARFSGSYEQY
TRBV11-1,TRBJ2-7,ASSLSEGQPYEQY
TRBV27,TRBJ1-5,ASSLAGRDQPQH
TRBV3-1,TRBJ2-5,ASTAGGETQY
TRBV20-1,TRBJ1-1,SANEGGTEAF
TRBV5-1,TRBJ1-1,ASSSTRGGNTEAF
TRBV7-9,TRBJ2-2,AILKMGQRIVGELF
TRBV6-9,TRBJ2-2,ASSFEGGRAGELS
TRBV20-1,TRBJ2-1,SALRLARDYEQF
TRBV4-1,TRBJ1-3,ASSQDRVTLAGGNTIY
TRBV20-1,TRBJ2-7,SASRSGTLTYEQY
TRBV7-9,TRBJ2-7,ASSLENSYEQC
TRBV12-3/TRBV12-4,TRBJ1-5,ASSFGGTGGWASNQPQH
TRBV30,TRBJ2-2,ACPLGLRELF
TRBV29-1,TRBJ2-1,SVVRLAGWNEQF
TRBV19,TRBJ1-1,ASSIRAGATEAF
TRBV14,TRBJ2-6,ASSQTGTGLSGANVLT
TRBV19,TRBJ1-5,ASRRQGSGNQPQH
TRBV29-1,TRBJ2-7,SVQEGMTYEQY
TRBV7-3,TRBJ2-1,ASSSYNSNEQF
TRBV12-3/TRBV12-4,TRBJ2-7,ASSLLPATSYEQY
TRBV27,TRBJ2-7,ASSLKIGTPAYEQY
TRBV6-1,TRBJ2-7,ASNGQGPYEQY
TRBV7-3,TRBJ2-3,ASSSGEWDVTDTQY
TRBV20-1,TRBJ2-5,SASESSQETQY
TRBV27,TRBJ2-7,ASSPGPQFEQY
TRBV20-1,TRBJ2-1,SARDWEAGSYNEQF
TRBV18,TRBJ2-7,ASSPPGQGPNEQY
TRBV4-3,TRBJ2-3,ASSQDARTDTQY
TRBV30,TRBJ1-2,AWRPQGTGGYT
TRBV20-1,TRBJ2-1,SAQTSPYSEQF
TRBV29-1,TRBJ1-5,SVRGGFNQPQH
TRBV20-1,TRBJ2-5,SAREGGTHETQY